This T cell receptor beta chain comes out of a study of cytomegalovirus exposure and HLA in healthy donors. Notes on the study in general: A few chains tied to CMV proved CMV antigen-specific in vitro. Later on, an analysis found that several of the most significant clusters appeared to be linked to common viral pathogens, which included parvovirus B19. Equally common other TCR beta chains were less clonally expanded than HLA-associated ones, a later analysis found. TCR beta V- and J-gene trimming, according to a later analysis, was linked to a missense DCLRE1C variant.

Comment on this clone: Its antigen is not known.

With 60 Vbeta and 13 Jbeta primers, the PCR was carried out. Using immunoSEQ multiplex PCR, the repertoire was profiled, and TCRdb retains in-frame clones only, with some absent. This table holds approximately 170,000 clones, 85% found once. The CDR3 loop spans 17 amino acids. The V segment lost 6 bases and the J segment 7 bases; nucleotides outside the gene matches: 15. Germline lookup yields CDR1 LNHDA and CDR2 SQIVND (reference sequence). The sequenced sample consisted of PBMCs. The rearrangement joins TRBV19 to TRBJ2-2; 9 nucleotides line up with TRBD2. This clonotype was sampled from a boy between 2 and 10 years old in good health and CMV-seronegative. In DNA form, the CDR3 reads TGTGCCAGTAGCGGGAGGGTGCGGGAGGGCCAGAACGGGGAGCTGTTTTTT. It specifies CASSGRVREGQNGELFF. Looking up the rest from reference TRBV19 and TRBJ2-2 gives the full variable domain: DGGITQSPKYLFRKEGQNVTLSCEQNLNHDAMYWYRQDPGQGLRLIYYSQIVNDFQKGDIAEGYSVSREKKESFPLTVTSAQKNPTAFYLCASSGRVREGQNGELFFGEGSRLTVL.